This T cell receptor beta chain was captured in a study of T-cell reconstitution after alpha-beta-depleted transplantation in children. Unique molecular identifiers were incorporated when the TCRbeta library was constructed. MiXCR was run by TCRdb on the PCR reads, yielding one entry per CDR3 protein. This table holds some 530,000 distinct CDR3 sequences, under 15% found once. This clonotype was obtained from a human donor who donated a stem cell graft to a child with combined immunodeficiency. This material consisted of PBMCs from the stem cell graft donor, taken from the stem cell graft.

In DNA form, the CDR3 reads TGCGCCAGCAGCTCGGAGGGGCCGTGGGAGACCCAGTACTTC. Protein product: CASSSEGPWETQYF. The chain employs TRBV5-1 and TRBJ2-5; a weak D match, TRBD2 (6 bases). The V end was cut by 3 bases, the J end by 5 bases, with 14 bases between. CDR3 length equals 14 residues. CDR1 and CDR2 (germline): SGHRS, YFSETQ.